Following are 26 T cell receptor beta chains from one sample sequenced in a study of control samples from healthy donors and cancer patients. Sequenced by immunoSEQ multiplex PCR; TCRdb stores in-frame clones only, minus some. The sample lists just over 150,000 clones; about 90% were seen once. Sequencing was done on a sample of blood. The receptors come from a man aged 25-45 years in good health.

The chain is built from TRBV18 and TRBJ2-1, with 8 nucleotides matching TRBD1. Germline values: CDR1 KGHSH, CDR2 LQKENI. The V gene end was trimmed by 3 bases and the J gene end by 5 bases; junction bases not matched to a gene: 6. The CDR3 covers 15 residues. CDR3 sequence: CASSPPQGVDNEQFF. Here the CDR3 DNA reads TGTGCCAGCTCACCTCCACAGGGGGTCGACAATGAGCAGTTCTTC.

V and J are TRBV7-2 and TRBJ1-5; perhaps TRBD1 as D (6 bases). Looked up from germline, CDR1 is SGHTA and CDR2 is FQGNSA. V was pared by 4 bases and J by 6 bases, with 13 bases between. The CDR3 extends over 14 amino acids. The CDR3 loop is CASSSTGQVQPQHF. The CDR3 region has the DNA TGTGCCAGCAGCTCTACAGGGCAGGTTCAGCCCCAGCATTTT. Full variable domain (remainder filled in from reference TRBV7-2 and TRBJ1-5): GAGVSQSPSNKVTEKGKDVELRCDPISGHTALYWYRQSLGQGLEFLIYFQGNSAPDKSGLPSDRFSAERTGGSVSTLTIQRTQQEDSAVYLCASSSTGQVQPQHFGDGTRLSIL.

The chain couples TRBV4-2 to TRBJ2-6; no clear D. The CDR3 totals 17 residues. The germline gives CDR1 LGHNA, CDR2 YNFKEQ. V lost 2 bases and J lost 0, with 11 bases in between. CDR3 sequence reads: CASSQMVTSSGANVLTF. DNA of the CDR3: TGTGCCAGCAGCCAAATGGTTACCTCCTCTGGGGCCAACGTCCTGACTTTC.

This clone showed up just once. The chain links TRBV28 to TRBJ1-4, with 9 bases identical to TRBD1. Losses at the gene ends were 3 bases for V and 8 bases for J; bases not matched to a gene: 4. The germline CDR1 and CDR2 sequences are MDHEN and SYDVKM. The CDR3 is made up of 14 amino acids. CDR3 sequence (DNA): TGTGCCAGCAGTTTCGACAGGGGGTTGGAAAAACTGTTTTTT. Protein sequence: CASSFDRGLEKLFF.

The CDR3: CASSVGLAPHTDTQYF. CDR3 in DNA: TGCGCCAGCAGCGTGGGACTAGCCCCGCACACAGATACGCAGTATTTT. This chain links TRBV5-1 with TRBJ2-3, with TRBD2 matching over 9 bases. J was trimmed by 2 bases and V by 4 bases; bases with no gene match: 8. CDR1 SGHRS and CDR2 YFSETQ come from the germline V gene. The CDR3 extends over 16 amino acids.

CDR3 sequence (DNA): TGTGCCAGCAGTTACGGGGGGGCCCTTTCCAATCAGCCCCAGCATTTT. Translating gives CASSYGGALSNQPQHF. This rearrangement joins TRBV6-5 to TRBJ1-5, with TRBD1 as a possible D gene (6 bases). Per the germline V gene, CDR1 is MNHEY and CDR2 is SVGAGI. The CDR3 is made up of 16 amino acids. V was pared by 2 bases and J by 3 bases, with 14 bases between.

This chain uses TRBV9 with TRBJ2-5; TRBD2 matches at 10 bases. From germline, CDR1 is SGDLS and CDR2 YYNGEE. The CDR3 runs to 14 residues. V lost 5 bases and J lost 5; bases outside the gene matches: 6. Here the CDR3 reads CASSKRGGLETQYF. In DNA, the CDR3 is TGTGCCAGCAGTAAGCGGGGGGGCCTGGAGACCCAGTACTTC.

The chain joins TRBV11-1 to TRBJ1-1, with unresolved D. There are 14 residues in the CDR3. Deletions cut 5 bases from V and 10 bases from J, with 20 bases between. CDR1 and CDR2 (germline): SGHAT, FQDESV (reference sequence). This CDR3 is CASSPDAGGPRAFF. The CDR3 DNA follows: TGTGCCAGCAGCCCTGACGCGGGAGGCCCTAGAGCTTTCTTT.

The chain is built from TRBV13 and TRBJ1-2; D is undetermined. CDR1 PRHDT and CDR2 FYEKMQ come from the germline V gene (reference sequence). V shed 5 bases and J shed 8 bases, with 21 bases lying between them. The CDR3 totals 15 residues. The chain's CDR3 is CASSPRVLPGQGYTF. The DNA for the CDR3 is TGTGCCAGCAGCCCCCGGGTCTTACCCGGGCAGGGCTACACCTTC.

The chain links TRBV12-2 to TRBJ1-1; the DNA was not used to check the table's D call, TRBD1. TRBV12-2 is given as a pseudogene. The CDR3 consists of 16 residues. As DNA, the CDR3 is TGTGCAAGTCGCTTAACCTTTCAAGGGGTCTTATGGGAAGCTTTCTTT. Protein sequence: CASRLTFQGVLWEAFF.

The chain combines TRBV29-1 with TRBJ2-7; TRBD2 matches at 10 bases. The junction had 18 bases not matched to a gene; V was cut back by 6 bases and J by 4 bases. Per germline, CDR1 SQVTM and CDR2 ANQGSEA. There are 17 residues in the CDR3. DNA for the CDR3: TGCAGCGTCGAGGGGTCAGGGGGGTCTAGCGGGGGTTACGAGCAGTACTTC. Its protein product is CSVEGSGGSSGGYEQYF.

The chain joins TRBV18 to TRBJ1-1, with a weak D call TRBD1 (5 bases). The CDR3 has 14 amino acids. V shed 5 bases and J shed 3 bases, with 13 bases lying between them. Germline CDR1 KGHSH, CDR2 LQKENI. CDR3 amino acids: CASSFFAGDTEAFF. The CDR3 nucleotides are TGTGCCAGCTCATTCTTTGCGGGGGACACTGAAGCTTTCTTT.

The V call is TRBV21-1, the J call TRBJ2-7; the table's D call of TRBD2 was not tested on the DNA. TRBV21-1 is annotated as a pseudogene. The CDR3 extends over 15 amino acids. The CDR3: CASSKSGGVPYEQYF. CDR3 nucleotides: TGTGCCAGCAGCAAATCCGGCGGAGTGCCATACGAGCAGTACTTC.

This chain connects TRBV15 to TRBJ1-5; D is unclear. This CDR3 is 14 amino acids long. Germline V gene lookup returns CDR1 LNHNV and CDR2 YYDKDF (reference sequence). V lost 0 bases and J 1 base, leaving 4 bases between the germline ends. DNA for the CDR3: TGTGCCACCAGCAGAGAGGGGAGCAATCAGCCCCAGCATTTT. Protein: CATSREGSNQPQHF. The full variable domain, completed using reference TRBV15 and TRBJ1-5, is DAMVIQNPRYQVTQFGKPVTLSCSQTLNHNVMYWYQQKSSQAPKLLFHYYDKDFNNEADTPDNFQSRRPNTSFCFLDIRSPGLGDTAMYLCATSREGSNQPQHFGDGTRLSIL.

The V gene is TRBV4-1, the J gene TRBJ2-4, with TRBD2 identical over 8 bases. With 2 bases clipped from V and 3 bases from J, the junction kept 9 bases outside the gene matches. This CDR3 comprises 17 residues. From germline, CDR1 is MGHRA and CDR2 YSYEKL. Here the CDR3 reads CASSQPRAGEVKNIQYF. CDR3 sequence (DNA): TGCGCCAGCAGCCAACCCCGAGCGGGGGAAGTCAAAAACATTCAGTACTTC.

The rearrangement uses TRBV4-1 and TRBJ1-3; D might be TRBD1 (6 bases). There are 14 residues in the CDR3. The germline V gene encodes CDR1 MGHRA and CDR2 YSYEKL. The ends were cut back, 1 base at V and 8 bases at J, with 12 bases in the middle. The CDR3 region has the DNA TGCGCCAGCAGCCAAGGCGGGACATTGGACACCATATATTTT. Translated, it gives CASSQGGTLDTIYF.

This sequence joins TRBV18 and TRBJ1-2; D ambiguous. Trimming left V 3 bases short and J 6 bases short, with 23 bases between. Germline CDR1 reads KGHSH; CDR2 reads LQKENI. The CDR3 has 17 residues. CDR3 sequence: CASSPFEQEGLLNGYTF. The CDR3 DNA follows: TGTGCCAGCTCACCGTTTGAGCAGGAGGGCCTTTTGAATGGCTACACCTTC.

The J gene is TRBJ2-7, the V gene TRBV7-9; D is perhaps TRBD2 (6 bases). The CDR3 is 14 residues long. Trimming removed 4 bases at V and 2 bases at J, with 12 bases between. Per germline, CDR1 SEHNR and CDR2 FQNEAQ (reference sequence). This CDR3 is CASSSGTVAYEQYF. DNA of the CDR3: TGTGCCAGCAGCTCCGGGACTGTAGCCTACGAGCAGTACTTC.

The CDR3 nucleotides read TGTGCCAGCCTCCGCAGCTCCTATAATTCACCCCTCCACTTT. Its translation is CASLRSSYNSPLHF. The chain couples TRBV6-5 to TRBJ1-6; D is undetermined. CDR3 length equals 14 residues. CDR1 is MNHEY and CDR2 is SVGAGI in the germline V gene. Trimming pared 8 bases from V and 0 bases from J, leaving 8 bases between.

This chain connects TRBV4-1 to TRBJ2-7; D not resolved. CDR3 size: 16 residues. Germline V gene data show CDR1 as MGHRA and CDR2 as YSYEKL. Trimming removed 0 bases at V and 2 bases at J, with 14 bases between. CDR3 bases: TGCGCCAGCAGCCAAGATAATTGGGCAGGCGCCTACGAGCAGTACTTC. This encodes CASSQDNWAGAYEQYF.

This chain joins TRBV6-5 and TRBJ2-5; TRBD2 is a possible D gene (5 bases). The CDR3 has 15 amino acids. Germline CDR1 reads MNHEY; CDR2 reads SVGAGI. V dropped 7 bases and J dropped 5 bases, with 20 bases sitting between them. The CDR3 nucleotides are TGTGCCAGCAAGGAAGGAGCAGGCTCGGGGGAGACCCAGTACTTC. Its protein is CASKEGAGSGETQYF.

This clone was recorded only once. The V and J genes are TRBV19 and TRBJ2-5, with D perhaps matching TRBD1 (6 bases). Trimming cost V 2 bases and J 4 bases, with 11 bases left between them. Looked up from germline, CDR1 is LNHDA and CDR2 is SQIVND (reference sequence). CDR3 length: 14 residues. The CDR3 nucleotides are TGTGCCAGTAGTATAAGACGAGGGGGAGAGACCCAGTACTTC. Translating gives CASSIRRGGETQYF.

The chain uses TRBV18 and TRBJ1-1; no firm D call. This CDR3 comprises 15 residues. With 6 bases removed from V and 2 bases from J, the gap between germline ends came to 16 bases. Germline loops: CDR1 KGHSH, CDR2 LQKENI. This chain's CDR3 is CASSQTLDINTEAFF. The DNA of the CDR3 is TGTGCCAGCTCGCAAACCTTGGATATTAACACTGAAGCTTTCTTT.

V and J are TRBV6-5 and TRBJ2-7; 8 nucleotides agree with TRBD2. This CDR3 has 14 amino acids. The germline gives CDR1 MNHEY, CDR2 SVGAGI. With 7 bases clipped from V and 3 bases from J, the junction kept 8 bases outside the gene matches. The CDR3 nucleotides read TGTGCCAGCAATACCGGGACTAGTTACTACGAGCAGTACTTC. It specifies CASNTGTSYYEQYF.

This clone was seen just once. This sequence joins TRBV27 and TRBJ1-4; the D gene is possibly TRBD1 (6 bases). The CDR3 is 13 amino acids. The germline gives CDR1 MNHEY, CDR2 SMNVEV (reference sequence). Trimming cost V 6 bases and J 5 bases, with 10 bases left between them. The CDR3 DNA is TGTGCCAGCAGGGTCCAGGGGAATGAAAAACTGTTTTTT. Encoded protein: CASRVQGNEKLFF.

CDR3 residues: CASIYPGGPTSDTQYF. CDR3 coding DNA: TGTGCCAGCATTTATCCCGGGGGGCCCACTTCAGATACGCAGTATTTT. The rearrangement links TRBV5-5 to TRBJ2-3, with D possibly being TRBD2 (7 bases). The germline V gene encodes CDR1 SGHKS and CDR2 YYEKEE (reference sequence). V lost 6 bases and J lost 4, with 21 bases in between. This CDR3 has 16 amino acids.